This T cell receptor beta chain stems from a study of blood T cell repertoires in COVID-19. Across the whole study: From the United States, Italy and Spain came samples of acute and convalescent COVID-19. PBMCs, B-cell-depleted T cells, or T cells provided the cDNA or gDNA that made up the material.

This clone was observed a few times. Authors' methods: The assay estimated nucleated cells by amplifying reference gene primers. Method: immunoSEQ multiplex PCR; TCRdb's copy keeps in-frame clones and lacks some. D and trimming come from the DNA, and the V and J calls and clone size come from that table. This repertoire shows over 70,000 clones, approximately 83% found once; its top ten account for about 6.9%. Germline V CDR1 and CDR2: LGHDT, YNNKEL (reference sequence). The CDR3 contains 14 residues. Trimming shortened V by 1 base and J by 4 bases, and 8 bases separated the two germline ends. The sequence derives from a man in his thirties or forties with COVID-19, enrolled during active disease. This chain joins TRBV3-1 (or the pseudogene TRBV3-2) and TRBJ1-5; no clear D. The material sequenced was peripheral blood. In nucleotides, the CDR3 is TGTGCCAGCAGCCAAGCCCCTCAGAATCAGCCCCAGCATTTT. It specifies CASSQAPQNQPQHF.